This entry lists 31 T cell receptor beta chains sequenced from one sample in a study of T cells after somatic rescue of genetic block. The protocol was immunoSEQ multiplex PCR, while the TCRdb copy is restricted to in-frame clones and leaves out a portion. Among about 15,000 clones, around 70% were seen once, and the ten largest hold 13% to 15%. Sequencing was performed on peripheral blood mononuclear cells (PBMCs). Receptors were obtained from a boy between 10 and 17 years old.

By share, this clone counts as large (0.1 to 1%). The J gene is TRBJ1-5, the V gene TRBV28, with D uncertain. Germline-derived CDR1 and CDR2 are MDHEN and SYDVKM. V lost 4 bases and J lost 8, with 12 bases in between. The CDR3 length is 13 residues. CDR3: CASSSPGREPQHF. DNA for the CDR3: TGTGCCAGCAGTTCTCCAGGCCGGGAGCCCCAGCATTTT. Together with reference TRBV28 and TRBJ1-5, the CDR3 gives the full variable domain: DVKVTQSSRYLVKRTGEKVFLECVQDMDHENMFWYRQDPGLGLRLIYFSYDVKMKEKGDIPEGYSVSREKKERFSLILESASTNQTSMYLCASSSPGREPQHFGDGTRLSIL.

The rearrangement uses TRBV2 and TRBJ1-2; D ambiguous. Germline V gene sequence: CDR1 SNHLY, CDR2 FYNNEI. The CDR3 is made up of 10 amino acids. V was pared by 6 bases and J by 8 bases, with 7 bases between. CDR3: CASRSVGYTF. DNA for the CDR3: TGTGCCAGCAGATCTGTAGGCTACACCTTC.

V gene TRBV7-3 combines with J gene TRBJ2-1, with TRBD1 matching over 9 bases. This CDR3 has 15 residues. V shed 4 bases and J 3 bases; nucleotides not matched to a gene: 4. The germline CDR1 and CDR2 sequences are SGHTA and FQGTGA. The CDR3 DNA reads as TGTGCCAGCAGCTCCGGACAGGGGCGCTACAATGAGCAGTTCTTC. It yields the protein CASSSGQGRYNEQFF.

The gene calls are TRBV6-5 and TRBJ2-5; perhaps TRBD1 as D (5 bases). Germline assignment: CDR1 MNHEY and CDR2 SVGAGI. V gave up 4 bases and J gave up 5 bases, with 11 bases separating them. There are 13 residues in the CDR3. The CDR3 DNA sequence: TGTGCCAGCAGTTCCGACAGCCGGGAGACCCAGTACTTC. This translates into CASSSDSRETQYF.

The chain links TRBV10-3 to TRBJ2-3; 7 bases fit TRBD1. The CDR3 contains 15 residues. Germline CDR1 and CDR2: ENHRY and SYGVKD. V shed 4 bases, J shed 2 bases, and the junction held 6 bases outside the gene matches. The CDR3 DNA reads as TGTGCCATCAGTGGCTTCCAGGGGGTCACAGATACGCAGTATTTT. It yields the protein CAISGFQGVTDTQYF.

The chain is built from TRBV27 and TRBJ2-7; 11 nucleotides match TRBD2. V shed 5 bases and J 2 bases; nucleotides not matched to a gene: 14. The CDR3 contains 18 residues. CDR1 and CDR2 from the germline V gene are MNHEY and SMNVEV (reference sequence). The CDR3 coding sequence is TGTGCCAGCAGTGAGACCTTAGGGGTTAGCGGGAGGGCCTACGAGCAGTACTTC. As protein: CASSETLGVSGRAYEQYF.

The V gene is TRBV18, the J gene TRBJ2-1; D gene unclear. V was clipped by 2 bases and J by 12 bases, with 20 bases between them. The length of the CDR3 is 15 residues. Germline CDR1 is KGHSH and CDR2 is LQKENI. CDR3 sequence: CASSPVAGGWEGQFF. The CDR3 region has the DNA TGTGCCAGCTCACCAGTCGCTGGTGGGTGGGAAGGGCAGTTCTTC.

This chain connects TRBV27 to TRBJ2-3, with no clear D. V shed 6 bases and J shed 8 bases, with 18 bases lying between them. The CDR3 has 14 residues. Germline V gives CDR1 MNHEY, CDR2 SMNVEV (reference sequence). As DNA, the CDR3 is TGTGCCAGCAGCCGGATTAACTCCCCATCTACGCAGTATTTT. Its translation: CASSRINSPSTQYF.

CDR3 protein: CASRPYASGAYEQYF. As DNA, the CDR3 is TGTGCCAGCAGACCTTATGCTAGCGGAGCCTACGAGCAGTACTTC. The chain recombines TRBV28 with TRBJ2-7, with TRBD2 matching over 7 bases. Germline lookup yields CDR1 MDHEN and CDR2 SYDVKM. This CDR3 is built from 15 residues. J gave up 2 bases and V 6 bases, and 10 bases lay outside the gene matches.

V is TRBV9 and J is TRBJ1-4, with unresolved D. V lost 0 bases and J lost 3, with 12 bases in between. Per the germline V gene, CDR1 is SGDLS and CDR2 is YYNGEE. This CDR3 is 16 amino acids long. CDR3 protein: CASSVGSGRPNEKLFF. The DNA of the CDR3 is TGTGCCAGCAGCGTAGGTTCTGGGAGACCTAATGAAAAACTGTTTTTT.

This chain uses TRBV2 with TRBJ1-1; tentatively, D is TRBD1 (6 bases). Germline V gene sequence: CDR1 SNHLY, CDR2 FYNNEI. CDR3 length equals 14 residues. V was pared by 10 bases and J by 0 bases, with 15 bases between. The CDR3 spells CATPGGRMNTEAFF. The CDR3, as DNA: TGTGCCACCCCCGGGGGGCGGATGAACACTGAAGCTTTCTTT. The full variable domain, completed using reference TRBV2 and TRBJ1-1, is EPEVTQTPSHQVTQMGQEVILRCVPISNHLYFYWYRQILGQKVEFLVSFYNNEISEKSEIFDDQFSVERPDGSNFTLKIRSTKLEDSAMYFCATPGGRMNTEAFFGQGTRLTVV.

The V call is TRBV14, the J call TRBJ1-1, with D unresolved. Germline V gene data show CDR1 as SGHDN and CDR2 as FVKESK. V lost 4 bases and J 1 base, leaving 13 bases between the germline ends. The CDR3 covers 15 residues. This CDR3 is CASSPPGSWNTEAFF. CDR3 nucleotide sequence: TGTGCCAGCAGCCCCCCGGGAAGCTGGAACACTGAAGCTTTCTTT.

The chain's CDR3 is CASSVGGGVGTEAFF. The CDR3 DNA is TGTGCCAGCAGCGTAGGAGGGGGCGTAGGCACTGAAGCTTTCTTT. The genes are TRBV9 and TRBJ1-1; TRBD1 matches 7 bases. Germline lookup yields CDR1 SGDLS and CDR2 YYNGEE. This CDR3 has 15 residues. The V segment lost 0 bases and the J segment 4 bases; nucleotides outside the gene matches: 6.

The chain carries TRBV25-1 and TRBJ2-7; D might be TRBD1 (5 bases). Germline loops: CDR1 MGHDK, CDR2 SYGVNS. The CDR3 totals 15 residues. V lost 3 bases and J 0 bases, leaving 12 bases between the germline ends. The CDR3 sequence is CASSDPLGHSYEQYF. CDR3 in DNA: TGTGCCAGCAGTGACCCTTTGGGGCACTCCTACGAGCAGTACTTC.

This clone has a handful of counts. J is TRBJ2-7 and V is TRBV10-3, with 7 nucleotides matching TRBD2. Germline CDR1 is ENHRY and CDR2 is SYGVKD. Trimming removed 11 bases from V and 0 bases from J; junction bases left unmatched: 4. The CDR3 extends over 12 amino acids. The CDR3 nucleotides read TGTGCCTCCCGCGGGAGCTCCTACGAGCAGTACTTC. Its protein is CASRGSSYEQYF.

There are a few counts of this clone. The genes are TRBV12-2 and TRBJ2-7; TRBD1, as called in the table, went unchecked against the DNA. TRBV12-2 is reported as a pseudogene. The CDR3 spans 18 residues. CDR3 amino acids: CASRLASQGALKLYEQYF. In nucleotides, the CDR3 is TGTGCAAGTCGCTTAGCCTCACAGGGGGCCCTCAAGCTCTACGAGCAGTACTTC.

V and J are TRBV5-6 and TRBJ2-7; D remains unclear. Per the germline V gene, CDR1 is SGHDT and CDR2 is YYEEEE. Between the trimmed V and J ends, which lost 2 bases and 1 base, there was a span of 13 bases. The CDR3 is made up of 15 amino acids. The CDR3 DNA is TGTGCCAGCAGCTTCTCCATAGGGATGTCCTACGAGCAGTACTTC. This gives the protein CASSFSIGMSYEQYF.

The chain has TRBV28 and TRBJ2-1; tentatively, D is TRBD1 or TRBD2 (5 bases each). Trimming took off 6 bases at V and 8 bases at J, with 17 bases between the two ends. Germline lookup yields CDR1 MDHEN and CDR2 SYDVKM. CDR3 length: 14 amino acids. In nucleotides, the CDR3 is TGTGCCAGCAGATTCATTTGGGACGGACATGAGCAGTTCTTC. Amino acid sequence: CASRFIWDGHEQFF.

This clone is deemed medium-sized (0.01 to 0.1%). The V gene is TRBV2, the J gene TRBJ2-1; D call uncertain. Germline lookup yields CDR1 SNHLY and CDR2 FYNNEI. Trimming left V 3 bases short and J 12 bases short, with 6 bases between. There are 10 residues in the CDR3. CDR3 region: CASSDVLQFF. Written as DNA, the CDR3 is TGTGCCAGCAGTGACGTACTGCAGTTCTTC.

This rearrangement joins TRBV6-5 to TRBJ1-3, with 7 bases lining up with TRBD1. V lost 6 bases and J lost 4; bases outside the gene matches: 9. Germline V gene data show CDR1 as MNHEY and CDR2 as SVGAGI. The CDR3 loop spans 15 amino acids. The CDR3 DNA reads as TGTGCCAGCAGATCTAACCGGGACAGCGGAAACACCATATATTTT. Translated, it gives CASRSNRDSGNTIYF.

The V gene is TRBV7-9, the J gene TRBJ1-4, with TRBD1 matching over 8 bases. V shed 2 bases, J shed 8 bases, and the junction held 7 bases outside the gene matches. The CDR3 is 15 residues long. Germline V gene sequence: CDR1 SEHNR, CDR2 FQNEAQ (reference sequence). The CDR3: CASSLRRGPGEKLFF. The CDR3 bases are TGTGCCAGCAGCTTACGCAGGGGGCCAGGGGAAAAACTGTTTTTT.

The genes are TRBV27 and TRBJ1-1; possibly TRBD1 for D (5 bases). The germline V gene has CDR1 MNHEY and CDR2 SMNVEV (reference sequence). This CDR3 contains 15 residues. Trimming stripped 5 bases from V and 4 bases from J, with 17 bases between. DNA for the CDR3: TGTGCCAGCAGTCCGGGGGGGGGTGTTGGCACTGAAGCTTTCTTT. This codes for CASSPGGGVGTEAFF.

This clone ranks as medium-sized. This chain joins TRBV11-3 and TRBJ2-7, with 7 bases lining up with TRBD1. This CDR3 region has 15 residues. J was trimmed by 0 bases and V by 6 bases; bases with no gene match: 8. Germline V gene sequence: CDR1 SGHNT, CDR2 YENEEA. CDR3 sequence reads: CASRIGGTASYEQYF. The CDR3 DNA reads TGTGCCAGCAGGATAGGTGGGACAGCCTCCTACGAGCAGTACTTC. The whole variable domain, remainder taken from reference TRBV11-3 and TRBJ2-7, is EAGVVQSPRYKIIEKKQPVAFWCNPISGHNTLYWYLQNLGQGPELLIRYENEEAVDDSQLPKDRFSAERLKGVDSTLKIQPAELGDSAVYLCASRIGGTASYEQYFGPGTRLTVT.

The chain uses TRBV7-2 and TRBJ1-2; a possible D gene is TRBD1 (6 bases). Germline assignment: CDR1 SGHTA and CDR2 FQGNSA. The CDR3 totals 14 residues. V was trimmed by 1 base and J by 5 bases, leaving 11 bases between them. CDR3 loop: CASSLVGGGYGYTF. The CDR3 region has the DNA TGTGCCAGCAGCTTAGTTGGGGGCGGATATGGCTACACCTTC.

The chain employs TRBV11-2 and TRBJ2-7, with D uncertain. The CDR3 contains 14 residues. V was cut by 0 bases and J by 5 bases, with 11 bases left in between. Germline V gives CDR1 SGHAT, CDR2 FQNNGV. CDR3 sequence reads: CASSLDVPLHEQYF. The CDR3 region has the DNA TGTGCCAGCAGCTTAGATGTTCCTCTCCACGAGCAGTACTTC.

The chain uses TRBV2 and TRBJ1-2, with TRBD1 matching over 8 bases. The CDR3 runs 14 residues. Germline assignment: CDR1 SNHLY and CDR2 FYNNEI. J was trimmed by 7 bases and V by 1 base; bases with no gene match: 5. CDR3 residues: CASSEGRGQSGYTF. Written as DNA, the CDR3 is TGTGCCAGCAGTGAAGGCAGGGGGCAAAGTGGCTACACCTTC. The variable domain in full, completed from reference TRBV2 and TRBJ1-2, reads EPEVTQTPSHQVTQMGQEVILRCVPISNHLYFYWYRQILGQKVEFLVSFYNNEISEKSEIFDDQFSVERPDGSNFTLKIRSTKLEDSAMYFCASSEGRGQSGYTFGSGTRLTVV.

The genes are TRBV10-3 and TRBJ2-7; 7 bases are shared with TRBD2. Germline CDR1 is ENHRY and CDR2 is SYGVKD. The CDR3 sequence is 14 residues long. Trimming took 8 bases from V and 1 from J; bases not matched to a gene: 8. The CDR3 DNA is TGTGCCATCTCTAGCGGAACTACTTCCTACGAGCAGTACTTC. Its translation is CAISSGTTSYEQYF.

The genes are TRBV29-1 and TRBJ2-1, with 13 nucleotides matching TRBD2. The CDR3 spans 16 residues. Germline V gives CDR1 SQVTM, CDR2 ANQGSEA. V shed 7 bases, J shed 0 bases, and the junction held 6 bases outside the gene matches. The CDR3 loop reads CSGGLAGLSSYNEQFF. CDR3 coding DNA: TGCAGCGGGGGACTAGCGGGGCTTAGCTCCTACAATGAGCAGTTCTTC.

This CDR3 reads CAISEPPGRFYGYTF. CDR3 bases: TGTGCCATCAGTGAGCCTCCGGGACGGTTCTATGGCTACACCTTC. This chain uses TRBV10-3 with TRBJ1-2, with D possibly TRBD1 on 5 matching bases. V gave up 2 bases and J gave up 4 bases, with 14 bases separating them. This CDR3 contains 15 residues. Germline V gene lookup returns CDR1 ENHRY and CDR2 SYGVKD.

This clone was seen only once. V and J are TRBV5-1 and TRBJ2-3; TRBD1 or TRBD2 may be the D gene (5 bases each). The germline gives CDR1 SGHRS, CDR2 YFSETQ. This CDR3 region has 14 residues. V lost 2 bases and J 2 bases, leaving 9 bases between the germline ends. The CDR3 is CASSLGDPTDTQYF. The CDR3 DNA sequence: TGCGCCAGCAGCTTAGGGGACCCCACAGATACGCAGTATTTT.

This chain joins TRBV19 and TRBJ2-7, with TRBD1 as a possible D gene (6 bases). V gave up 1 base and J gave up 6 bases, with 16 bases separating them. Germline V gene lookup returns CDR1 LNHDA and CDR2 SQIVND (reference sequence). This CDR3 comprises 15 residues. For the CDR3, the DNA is TGTGCCAGTAGTATAGGGACGGACAGAACGGGCGAGCAGTACTTC. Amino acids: CASSIGTDRTGEQYF. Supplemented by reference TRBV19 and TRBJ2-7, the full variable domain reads DGGITQSPKYLFRKEGQNVTLSCEQNLNHDAMYWYRQDPGQGLRLIYYSQIVNDFQKGDIAEGYSVSREKKESFPLTVTSAQKNPTAFYLCASSIGTDRTGEQYFGPGTRLTVT.